What follows are 28 T cell receptor beta chains derived from one specimen sequenced in a study of blood T cell repertoires in COVID-19. Using immunoSEQ multiplex PCR, the repertoire was profiled, and TCRdb retains in-frame clones only, with some absent. The sample lists under 200,000 clones, around 82% occurring once. The sequenced sample consisted of PBMCs or T cells enriched from blood (not recorded which). These receptor sequences come from a woman in her fifties or sixties in a cohort exposed to, infected with or recovered from COVID-19 (not recorded which).

This clone was recorded once. The CDR3 sequence: CASTGLAAYEQYF. The CDR3, as DNA: TGTGCCAGCACGGGACTAGCGGCCTACGAGCAGTACTTC. J is TRBJ2-7 and V is TRBV6-6; 11 bases are a match to TRBD2. The V segment lost 7 bases and the J segment 2 bases; nucleotides outside the gene matches: 1. The CDR3 spans 13 residues. CDR1 is MNHNY and CDR2 is SVGAGI in the germline V gene (reference sequence).

The chain employs TRBV3-1 (or the pseudogene TRBV3-2) and TRBJ2-5, with a weak D call TRBD2 (5 bases). Trimming left V 7 bases short and J 0 bases short, with 21 bases between. The CDR3 sequence is 17 residues long. Per the germline V gene, CDR1 is LGHDT and CDR2 is YNNKEL (reference sequence). The CDR3 here is CASNQVRSGKYQETQYF. The CDR3 coding sequence is TGTGCCAGCAACCAGGTGCGGAGCGGAAAGTACCAAGAGACCCAGTACTTC.

The chain combines TRBV30 with TRBJ1-2; no clear D gene. From germline, CDR1 is GTSNPN and CDR2 SVGIG (reference sequence). V was clipped by 0 bases and J by 9 bases, with 11 bases between them. The CDR3 totals 12 residues. The CDR3: CAWSVQLSSYTF. The CDR3 DNA is TGTGCCTGGAGTGTACAGCTAAGCAGCTACACCTTC. The entire variable domain, with the rest obtained from reference TRBV30 and TRBJ1-2, is as follows: SQTIHQWPATLVQPVGSPLSLECTVEGTSNPNLYWYRQAAGRGLQLLFYSVGIGQISSEVPQNLSASRPQDRQFILSSKKLLLSDSGFYLCAWSVQLSSYTFGSGTRLTVV.

This chain links TRBV10-3 with TRBJ1-1; TRBD1 matches 8 bases. The V gene end was trimmed by 6 bases and the J gene end by 2 bases; junction bases not matched to a gene: 5. CDR3 length: 14 residues. Germline V lookup: CDR1 ENHRY, CDR2 SYGVKD. CDR3 nucleotides: TGTGCCATCAGGGCCTCAGGGGGCAACACTGAAGCTTTCTTT. Protein product: CAIRASGGNTEAFF.

The gene calls are TRBV12-3 or TRBV12-4 and TRBJ1-1, with D perhaps matching TRBD1 (5 bases). V was trimmed by 2 bases and J by 3 bases, leaving 7 bases between them. CDR3 length: 13 amino acids. The CDR3 sequence: CASSLQGYTEAFF. CDR3 bases: TGTGCCAGCAGTTTACAGGGTTACACTGAAGCTTTCTTT.

This chain joins TRBV6-5 and TRBJ1-1; 11 bases are a match to TRBD1. CDR3 size: 14 residues. Germline lookup yields CDR1 MNHEY and CDR2 SVGAGI. Trimming took 8 bases from V and 4 from J; bases not matched to a gene: 6. As DNA, the CDR3 is TGTGCCAGCGGACGGGACAGGGGGTCCACTGAAGCTTTCTTT. Its protein is CASGRDRGSTEAFF.

This chain links TRBV7-9 with TRBJ1-3, with a tentative D call TRBD1 (5 bases). V dropped 8 bases and J dropped 4 bases, with 12 bases sitting between them. The CDR3 runs to 13 residues. Per germline, CDR1 SEHNR and CDR2 FQNEAQ (reference sequence). The CDR3 protein is CASQGLGGNTIYF. The CDR3 nucleotides read TGTGCCAGCCAGGGATTGGGCGGAAACACCATATATTTT. Based on the CDR3 plus reference TRBV7-9 and TRBJ1-3, the full variable domain is DTGVSQNPRHKITKRGQNVTFRCDPISEHNRLYWYRQTLGQGPEFLTYFQNEAQLEKSRLLSDRFSAERPKGSFSTLEIQRTEQGDSAMYLCASQGLGGNTIYFGEGSWLTVV.

The genes are TRBV28 and TRBJ1-5; D gene ambiguous. The germline V gene has CDR1 MDHEN and CDR2 SYDVKM. V lost 8 bases, J lost 8 bases, and 13 bases lay in between. There are 12 residues in the CDR3. The CDR3 DNA is TGTGCCAGCCAATTTGGTGCTAAGCCCCAGCATTTT. Protein: CASQFGAKPQHF. Using reference TRBV28 and TRBJ1-5 for the parts outside the CDR3, the full variable domain is DVKVTQSSRYLVKRTGEKVFLECVQDMDHENMFWYRQDPGLGLRLIYFSYDVKMKEKGDIPEGYSVSREKKERFSLILESASTNQTSMYLCASQFGAKPQHFGDGTRLSIL.

The rearrangement uses TRBV2 and TRBJ2-4; the D is unclear. The CDR3 is 14 residues long. The germline gives CDR1 SNHLY, CDR2 FYNNEI. V lost 5 bases and J lost 0, with 8 bases in between. The CDR3 region has the DNA TGTGCCAGCAGTTTAGAGGCAGCCAAAAACATTCAGTACTTC. It codes for CASSLEAAKNIQYF.

This rearrangement joins TRBV5-4 to TRBJ1-6; 9 bases match TRBD1. The germline V gene has CDR1 SGHNT and CDR2 YYREEE (reference sequence). J was trimmed by 10 bases and V by 2 bases; bases with no gene match: 4. The length of the CDR3 is 14 residues. The CDR3 sequence: CASSLKTGGSPLHF. CDR3 nucleotides: TGTGCCAGCAGCTTAAAGACAGGGGGGTCACCCCTCCACTTT.

The chain carries TRBV7-8 and TRBJ1-4; 11 bases match TRBD1. This CDR3 region has 17 residues. V shed 5 bases and J 2 bases; nucleotides not matched to a gene: 7. Germline V lookup: CDR1 SGHVS, CDR2 FQNEAQ. DNA for the CDR3: TGTGCCAGCAGCCCCGGGACAGGGGGTTTCACTAATGAAAAACTGTTTTTT. Encoded protein: CASSPGTGGFTNEKLFF. Full variable domain (remainder filled in from reference TRBV7-8 and TRBJ1-4): GAGVSQSPRYKVAKRGQDVALRCDPISGHVSLFWYQQALGQGPEFLTYFQNEAQLDKSGLPSDRFFAERPEGSVSTLKIQRTQQEDSAVYLCASSPGTGGFTNEKLFFGSGTQLSVL.

The chain joins TRBV29-1 to TRBJ2-1; 12 nucleotides match TRBD2. The CDR3 covers 16 residues. Germline CDR1 is SQVTM and CDR2 is ANQGSEA. The V segment lost 0 bases and the J segment 5 bases; nucleotides outside the gene matches: 5. The CDR3 DNA is TGCAGCGTTGAAGAAACGACTAGCGGGAGAGACAATGAGCAGTTCTTC. Translation: CSVEETTSGRDNEQFF.

The rearrangement links TRBV19 to TRBJ1-3; D remains ambiguous. From germline, CDR1 is LNHDA and CDR2 SQIVND (reference sequence). Trimming took off 6 bases at V and 0 bases at J, with 15 bases between the two ends. This CDR3 is built from 16 residues. CDR3 region: CASSDGVQISGNTIYF. The CDR3, as DNA: TGTGCCAGTAGCGACGGGGTGCAGATCTCTGGAAACACCATATATTTT.

The sample holds a few counts of this clone. This chain joins TRBV3-1 (or the pseudogene TRBV3-2) and TRBJ1-2, with 9 bases that match TRBD1. The CDR3 runs 15 residues. Germline V gene sequence: CDR1 LGHDT, CDR2 YNNKEL (reference sequence). The V and J ends lost 1 base and 4 bases, in that order; junction bases with no gene match: 4. The CDR3 DNA reads as TGTGCCAGCAGCCAAGTGGGACAGGGAAGCTATGGCTACACCTTC. It translates to CASSQVGQGSYGYTF.

This chain uses TRBV2 with TRBJ2-3; D unclear. CDR3 length: 13 amino acids. From germline, CDR1 is SNHLY and CDR2 FYNNEI. The V gene lost 7 bases and the J gene lost 0 bases, with 8 bases spanning the gap. As DNA, the CDR3 is TGTGCCAGCAAGGTGGGCAGCACAGATACGCAGTATTTT. Its protein product is CASKVGSTDTQYF.

V usage is TRBV7-8 and J usage is TRBJ2-2; D ambiguous. CDR3 length: 16 amino acids. V was pared by 7 bases and J by 6 bases, with 21 bases between. Germline lookup yields CDR1 SGHVS and CDR2 FQNEAQ. The chain's CDR3 is CASTMIAAAEPGELFF. The CDR3 nucleotides read TGTGCCAGCACTATGATCGCGGCAGCCGAACCCGGGGAGCTGTTTTTT.

This chain joins TRBV4-2 and TRBJ2-3, with 7 positions matching TRBD2. V shed 3 bases and J 11 bases; nucleotides not matched to a gene: 8. The germline CDR1 and CDR2 sequences are LGHNA and YNFKEQ. The CDR3 consists of 13 residues. The CDR3 region has the DNA TGTGCCAGCAGCCACGGGGGGAGTTCTATGCAGTATTTT. Protein sequence: CASSHGGSSMQYF.

This chain links TRBV28 with TRBJ2-1; 10 nucleotides match TRBD2. V was pared by 4 bases and J by 2 bases, with 8 bases of the junction left unmatched. In germline, CDR1 is MDHEN, CDR2 SYDVKM. CDR3 length: 17 amino acids. CDR3 region: CASSSSSSGRAYNEQFF. The CDR3 DNA sequence: TGTGCCAGCAGTTCCTCCTCTAGCGGGAGAGCCTACAATGAGCAGTTCTTC.

The chain links TRBV6-4 to TRBJ2-2, with a tentative D call TRBD1 (5 bases). With 4 bases removed from V and 4 bases from J, the gap between germline ends came to 10 bases. The CDR3 length is 14 residues. The germline V gene encodes CDR1 MRHNA and CDR2 SNTAGT. The CDR3 is CASSGDRSTGELFF. In nucleotides, the CDR3 is TGTGCCAGCAGTGGCGACAGATCCACCGGGGAGCTGTTTTTT.

The rearrangement links TRBV9 to TRBJ1-2, with TRBD1 matching 10 bases. Losses at the gene ends were 0 bases for V and 2 bases for J; bases not matched to a gene: 1. CDR3 length: 15 amino acids. Looked up from germline, CDR1 is SGDLS and CDR2 is YYNGEE. The CDR3 bases are TGTGCCAGCAGCGTAGGGGGACAGGGGAACTATGGCTACACCTTC. Amino acids: CASSVGGQGNYGYTF.

The rearrangement uses TRBV12-3 or TRBV12-4 and TRBJ2-7; 8 nucleotides line up with TRBD1. CDR3 size: 13 residues. V was pared by 6 bases and J by 2 bases, with 3 bases of the junction left unmatched. This CDR3 reads CASSIQGAYEQYF. Here the CDR3 DNA reads TGTGCCAGCAGCATACAGGGGGCCTACGAGCAGTACTTC.

This clone was detected only a few times. V and J are TRBV5-1 and TRBJ1-4; D may be TRBD1 (5 bases). CDR1 and CDR2 from the germline V gene are SGHRS and YFSETQ. The CDR3 has 17 amino acids. V dropped 5 bases and J dropped 0 bases, with 17 bases sitting between them. The CDR3 DNA follows: TGCGCCAGCAGACCCCGATCCTCGACAGCAACTAATGAAAAACTGTTTTTT. Translating it yields CASRPRSSTATNEKLFF. The full variable domain, with the rest looked up from reference TRBV5-1 and TRBJ1-4, is KAGVTQTPRYLIKTRGQQVTLSCSPISGHRSVSWYQQTPGQGLQFLFEYFSETQRNKGNFPGRFSGRQFSNSRSEMNVSTLELGDSALYLCASRPRSSTATNEKLFFGSGTQLSVL.

This clone was detected a few times. V and J are TRBV7-2 and TRBJ2-3, with no clear D. This CDR3 is 15 amino acids long. Germline V gene data show CDR1 as SGHTA and CDR2 as FQGNSA. V was clipped by 5 bases and J by 3 bases, with 15 bases between them. CDR3 sequence (DNA): TGTGCCAGCAGCCCATTTGCAGTTTCAACAGATACGCAGTATTTT. Residues: CASSPFAVSTDTQYF.

In its sample, this clone was seen a few times. The chain has TRBV5-6 and TRBJ1-1; D not certain. This CDR3 comprises 14 residues. With 0 bases removed from V and 1 base from J, the gap between germline ends came to 7 bases. Germline V gene lookup returns CDR1 SGHDT and CDR2 YYEEEE. The CDR3 sequence is CASSLVQRNTEAFF. The CDR3 coding sequence is TGTGCCAGCAGCTTGGTACAGAGGAACACTGAAGCTTTCTTT.

The rearrangement links TRBV7-9 to TRBJ2-3, with 12 bases that match TRBD1. Germline CDR1 SEHNR, CDR2 FQNEAQ (reference sequence). J gave up 6 bases and V 1 base, and 5 bases lay outside the gene matches. The CDR3 length is 16 residues. Here the CDR3 reads CASSLGGTGGADTQYF. CDR3 nucleotides: TGTGCCAGCAGCTTAGGAGGGACAGGGGGCGCGGATACGCAGTATTTT.

The genes are TRBV6-2 or TRBV6-3 and TRBJ2-5; TRBD2 aligns across 8 bases. V trimming: 5 bases; J trimming: 2 bases; junction bases outside the gene matches: 10. The germline V gene encodes CDR1 MNHEY and CDR2 SVGEGT. The CDR3 totals 16 residues. The CDR3 region is CASSPQGRGGQETQYF. For the CDR3, the DNA is TGTGCCAGCAGTCCCCAAGGCCGGGGGGGACAAGAGACCCAGTACTTC.

J is TRBJ1-4 and V is TRBV11-2, with D hard to call. Germline V gene data show CDR1 as SGHAT and CDR2 as FQNNGV. The ends were cut back, 6 bases at V and 8 bases at J, with 13 bases in the middle. The CDR3 covers 13 residues. The CDR3 nucleotides are TGTGCCAGCAGTTCTCCATCGAGGGAAAAACTGTTTTTT. This encodes CASSSPSREKLFF.

J is TRBJ2-5 and V is TRBV5-4; 9 bases map to TRBD1. This CDR3 contains 16 residues. Germline assignment: CDR1 SGHNT and CDR2 YYREEE (reference sequence). J gave up 1 base and V 0 bases, and 4 bases lay outside the gene matches. CDR3 DNA sequence: TGTGCCAGCAGCTTGGATTGGGGACAGGGCCAAGAGACCCAGTACTTC. Translated, it gives CASSLDWGQGQETQYF. The full variable domain, its missing parts supplied by reference TRBV5-4 and TRBJ2-5, is ETGVTQSPTHLIKTRGQQVTLRCSSQSGHNTVSWYQQALGQGPQFIFQYYREEENGRGNFPPRFSGLQFPNYSSELNVNALELDDSALYLCASSLDWGQGQETQYFGPGTRLLVL.